In its sample, the clone carrying this TCR beta chain was seen a few times. The antigen is unknown. Primed by a sample-barcoded 5' primer and a J-beta primer mix, a second PCR proceeded for 7 to 11 cycles. TCRdb re-analysed the 5' RACE reads in MiXCR, keeping a single row per CDR3 protein. The table has about 2 million distinct CDR3 sequences, about 50% seen once. CDR1 and CDR2 (germline): MNHEY, SVGAGI. With 6 bases removed from V and 3 bases from J, the gap between germline ends came to 14 bases. The CDR3 sequence is 14 residues long. This entry belongs to a study of blood T cells in healthy people across ages. Study context: Per two T cells, template switching captured roughly one barcoded beta molecule.

Study results and caveats: Samples with more naive T cells showed higher observed beta diversity. Total diversity from one million sequenced T cells was likely underestimated. Across the age range, TCR beta diversity per million T cells fell in a roughly linear way.

What was sequenced was blood. The receptor's source is a woman aged 40 to 49 in good health. The J gene is TRBJ1-2, the V gene TRBV6-5, with D possibly TRBD1 on 5 matching bases. The chain's CDR3 is CASSRGAPHYGYTF. In DNA, the CDR3 is TGTGCCAGCAGCCGAGGGGCTCCCCACTATGGCTACACCTTC.